One sample yielded the 21 T cell receptor beta chains listed below, sequenced in a study of CD4 T cells in relation to SARS-CoV-2 and coronaviruses. These TCRs' antigens remain unknown. Profiled with immunoSEQ multiplex PCR; TCRdb holds only in-frame clones, not every one. The sample lists under 45,000 clones; 82% were seen once. The specimen sequenced was naive CD4+ T cells from PBMCs, cultured in vitro. As for subset: naive CD4+ T cells isolated by negative enrichment. These receptor sequences come from an adult with COVID-19.

V gene TRBV10-3 combines with J gene TRBJ2-3; 7 bases map to TRBD2. Trimming cost V 3 bases and J 2 bases; bases outside gene matches: 11. Germline CDR1 ENHRY, CDR2 SYGVKD. The CDR3 covers 17 residues. In DNA form, the CDR3 reads TGTGCCATCAGTGAACTTCTAGCGGACCGCCACACAGATACGCAGTATTTT. Translating gives CAISELLADRHTDTQYF.

This chain connects TRBV4-1 to TRBJ2-2; D is undetermined. Germline CDR1 is MGHRA and CDR2 is YSYEKL. The CDR3 sequence is 18 residues long. V was trimmed by 1 base and J by 2 bases, leaving 17 bases between them. As DNA, the CDR3 is TGCGCCAGCAGCCAAGGGGCGGCTATCACAAGAAACACCGGGGAGCTGTTTTTT. Protein product: CASSQGAAITRNTGELFF.

This clone appeared a single time. The CDR3 nucleotides are TGTGCCAGCAGCTTGGAGGGACAGGCCTCGTCTGGGACCCAGTACTTC. Protein product: CASSLEGQASSGTQYF. The chain is built from TRBV5-4 and TRBJ2-5; 8 positions match TRBD1. The CDR3 spans 16 residues. Trimming cost V 0 bases and J 7 bases; bases outside gene matches: 11. Germline loops: CDR1 SGHNT, CDR2 YYREEE (reference sequence).

This sequence joins TRBV18 and TRBJ2-1, with D perhaps TRBD1 (6 bases). V lost 6 bases and J 8 bases, leaving 29 bases between the germline ends. The CDR3 sequence is 18 residues long. Germline loops: CDR1 KGHSH, CDR2 LQKENI. The CDR3 bases are TGTGCCAGCTCCCAACATCTTAACAGGGACCTTACGTATGATGAGCAGTTCTTC. This encodes CASSQHLNRDLTYDEQFF. Using reference TRBV18 and TRBJ2-1 for the parts outside the CDR3, the full variable domain is NAGVMQNPRHLVRRRGQEARLRCSPMKGHSHVYWYRQLPEEGLKFMVYLQKENIIDESGMPKERFSAEFPKEGPSILRIQQVVRGDSAAYFCASSQHLNRDLTYDEQFFGPGTRLTVL.

The chain joins TRBV2 to TRBJ2-2; D possibly corresponds to TRBD2 (6 bases). V shed 7 bases and J shed 5 bases, with 14 bases lying between them. Germline V lookup: CDR1 SNHLY, CDR2 FYNNEI. This CDR3 contains 14 residues. CDR3 in DNA: TGTGCCAGCATTCCGGGAGTGGGGACCGGGGAGCTGTTTTTT. Its translation is CASIPGVGTGELFF.

The chain couples TRBV6-1 to TRBJ1-4; 10 bases line up with TRBD1. The CDR3 extends over 19 amino acids. Germline CDR1 MNHNS, CDR2 SASEGT. J gave up 1 base and V 2 bases, and 10 bases lay outside the gene matches. The DNA of the CDR3 is TGTGCCAGCAGTGAATATTTTCCCGGGACAGGGGTAACTAATGAAAAACTGTTTTTT. Translating it yields CASSEYFPGTGVTNEKLFF.

V is TRBV4-1 and J is TRBJ2-7; D may be TRBD1 (5 bases). V lost 3 bases and J 7 bases, leaving 40 bases between the germline ends. The CDR3 has 22 residues. CDR1 and CDR2 (germline): MGHRA, YSYEKL. CDR3 in amino acids: CASSQVGSHQGASRGSTLEQYF. The CDR3 bases are TGCGCCAGCAGCCAGGTCGGGTCCCATCAGGGTGCCTCGCGCGGCAGTACGCTTGAGCAGTACTTC.

The table lists this clone with a count of one. The chain is built from TRBV5-1 and TRBJ2-1; D is perhaps TRBD1 (5 bases). Deletions cut 0 bases from V and 7 bases from J, with 8 bases between. The germline V gene encodes CDR1 SGHRS and CDR2 YFSETQ. The CDR3 sequence is 13 residues long. Written as DNA, the CDR3 is TGCGCCAGCAGCTTGGGACAGAAAAATGAGCAGTTCTTC. Protein product: CASSLGQKNEQFF.

This clone has a handful of counts. The chain has TRBV9 and TRBJ2-7; D gene uncertain. With 0 bases removed from V and 3 bases from J, the gap between germline ends came to 22 bases. Germline loops: CDR1 SGDLS, CDR2 YYNGEE. This CDR3 contains 18 residues. The CDR3 DNA reads as TGTGCCAGCAGCGTAGCCCTGCGAGCCTTCTTCAATTACTACGAGCAGTACTTC. Translated, it gives CASSVALRAFFNYYEQYF.

The chain joins TRBV21-1 to TRBJ1-1; TRBD1, the table's D call, was not compared with the DNA. TRBV21-1 represents a pseudogene. CDR3 size: 17 residues. The CDR3: CASNPSRDRPRNTEAFF. CDR3 DNA: TGTGCCAGCAACCCGTCCCGGGACAGGCCCAGAAACACTGAAGCTTTCTTT.

The chain employs TRBV12-2 and TRBJ2-4; TRBD2, the table's D call, was not compared with the DNA. TRBV12-2 is assigned pseudogene status. The CDR3 spans 17 residues. The chain's CDR3 is CASRGEIAGLAKNIQYF. The CDR3, as DNA: TGTGCAAGTCGCGGAGAGATAGCGGGGCTAGCCAAAAACATTCAGTACTTC.

The chain has TRBV27 and TRBJ1-5; 7 nucleotides line up with TRBD1. With V trimmed by 8 bases and J by 5 bases, 9 bases remained unmatched. The CDR3 has 14 residues. Germline loops: CDR1 MNHEY, CDR2 SMNVEV (reference sequence). CDR3 protein: CASRQAGGYQPQHF. DNA for the CDR3: TGTGCCAGCCGCCAGGCAGGGGGTTATCAGCCCCAGCATTTT.

The chain combines TRBV4-1 with TRBJ1-6; TRBD1 agrees at 9 bases. The CDR3 has 15 amino acids. The V and J ends lost 1 base and 7 bases, in that order; junction bases with no gene match: 2. Germline-derived CDR1 and CDR2 are MGHRA and YSYEKL. The CDR3 DNA sequence: TGCGCCAGCAGCCAAGTAACAGGGGGCAATTCACCCCTCCACTTT. Translated, it gives CASSQVTGGNSPLHF.

The sample holds a few counts of this clone. This sequence joins TRBV18 and TRBJ2-7, with D unresolved. The germline V and J ends were trimmed by 1 base and 5 bases, with 3 bases remaining between them. Looked up from germline, CDR1 is KGHSH and CDR2 is LQKENI. The CDR3 spans 11 residues. The CDR3: CASSPRDEQYF. The CDR3 region has the DNA TGTGCCAGCTCACCACGGGACGAGCAGTACTTC.

V usage is TRBV5-1 and J usage is TRBJ1-6; possibly TRBD1 for D (5 bases). V was shortened by 0 bases and J by 7 bases, with 20 bases between the two germline ends. Germline values: CDR1 SGHRS, CDR2 YFSETQ. CDR3 length equals 18 residues. The CDR3 DNA reads as TGCGCCAGCAGCTTGGTCCCCGGTGGAGGGGTTGGAAATTCACCCCTCCACTTT. It translates to CASSLVPGGGVGNSPLHF.

The genes are TRBV6-5 and TRBJ2-5; possibly TRBD1 for D (6 bases). V lost 6 bases and J lost 3, with 11 bases in between. Germline V gene data show CDR1 as MNHEY and CDR2 as SVGAGI. This CDR3 has 13 residues. Here the CDR3 reads CASRNRDKETQYF. The CDR3 region has the DNA TGTGCCAGCAGAAACAGGGATAAAGAGACCCAGTACTTC.

The chain employs TRBV28 and TRBJ2-1; D may be TRBD2 (5 bases). The ends were cut back, 4 bases at V and 4 bases at J, with 17 bases in the middle. The CDR3 has 16 amino acids. Germline assignment: CDR1 MDHEN and CDR2 SYDVKM. The CDR3 protein is CASSSSPLRAYNEQFF. CDR3 bases: TGTGCCAGCAGTTCGTCCCCCCTGCGGGCGTACAATGAGCAGTTCTTC.

The V call is TRBV7-2, the J call TRBJ2-7; 10 nucleotides line up with TRBD2. V shed 3 bases and J 2 bases; nucleotides not matched to a gene: 13. The CDR3 totals 18 residues. Per germline, CDR1 SGHTA and CDR2 FQGNSA. CDR3 DNA sequence: TGTGCCAGCAGCTTGGCGGCAGGGTCTACTAGCGGGGCCTACGAGCAGTACTTC. Translating gives CASSLAAGSTSGAYEQYF. Full variable domain (missing parts from reference TRBV7-2 and TRBJ2-7): GAGVSQSPSNKVTEKGKDVELRCDPISGHTALYWYRQSLGQGLEFLIYFQGNSAPDKSGLPSDRFSAERTGGSVSTLTIQRTQQEDSAVYLCASSLAAGSTSGAYEQYFGPGTRLTVT.

The CDR3 spells CAWSRGNTDTQYF. CDR3 nucleotide sequence: TGTGCCTGGAGTAGGGGAAACACAGATACGCAGTATTTT. The chain joins TRBV30 to TRBJ2-3, with D possibly matching TRBD1 (5 bases). Germline CDR1 is GTSNPN and CDR2 is SVGIG (reference sequence). The CDR3 sequence is 13 residues long. The ends were cut back, 2 bases at V and 2 bases at J, with 8 bases in the middle.

The gene calls are TRBV9 and TRBJ2-3; 8 nucleotides align to TRBD1. The CDR3 consists of 14 residues. With 0 bases clipped from V and 7 bases from J, the junction kept 4 bases outside the gene matches. Germline V CDR1 and CDR2: SGDLS, YYNGEE. CDR3 sequence (DNA): TGTGCCAGCAGCGTAGGTGGGACAGGAAATACGCAGTATTTT. It translates to CASSVGGTGNTQYF.

The chain is built from TRBV19 and TRBJ2-3; D tentatively fits TRBD1 or TRBD2 (5 bases each). The germline gives CDR1 LNHDA, CDR2 SQIVND (reference sequence). Trimming took 5 bases from V and 2 from J, leaving 11 bases between them. The CDR3 contains 14 residues. For the CDR3, the DNA is TGTGCCAGTAGTGTCGGGGCGGACACAGATACGCAGTATTTT. Encoded protein: CASSVGADTDTQYF.